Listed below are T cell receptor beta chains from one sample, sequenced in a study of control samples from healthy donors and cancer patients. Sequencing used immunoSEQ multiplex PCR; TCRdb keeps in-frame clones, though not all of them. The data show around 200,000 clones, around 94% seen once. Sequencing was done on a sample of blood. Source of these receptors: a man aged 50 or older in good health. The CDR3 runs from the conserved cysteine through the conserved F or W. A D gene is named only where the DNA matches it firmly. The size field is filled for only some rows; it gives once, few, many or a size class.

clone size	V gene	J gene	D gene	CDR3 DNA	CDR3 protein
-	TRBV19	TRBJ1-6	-	TGTGCCAGTAGTATGGCGCCGGGACGGAGCTCCTATAATTCACCCCTCCACTTT	CASSMAPGRSSYNSPLHF
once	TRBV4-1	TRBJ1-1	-	TGCGCCAGCAGCCAAGTGGGAGTCGCGGCTTTCTTT	CASSQVGVAAFF
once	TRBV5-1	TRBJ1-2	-	TGCGCCAGCAGCTTGAACAGGGACTATGGCTACACCTTC	CASSLNRDYGYTF
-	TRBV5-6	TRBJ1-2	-	TGTGCCAGCAGCTTTGGGGGTGGCTACACCTTC	CASSFGGGYTF
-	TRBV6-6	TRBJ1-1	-	TGTGCCAGCAGGGTTATGGAGGGCTCTGAAGCTTTCTTT	CASRVMEGSEAFF
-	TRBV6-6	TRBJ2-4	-	TGTGCCAGCAGCTACTCGGGGGGCTCGGGAAACATTCAGTACTTC	CASSYSGGSGNIQYF
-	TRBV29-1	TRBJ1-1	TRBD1	TGCAGCGTTGGCCAGGGGGCAGACACTGAAGCTTTCTTT	CSVGQGADTEAFF
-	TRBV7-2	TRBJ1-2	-	TGTGCCAGCAGCTTAGACGGTAACTATGGCTACACCTTC	CASSLDGNYGYTF
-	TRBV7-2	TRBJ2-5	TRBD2	TGTGCCAGCAGCTTTTCTAGCGGGGGGCACCAAGAGACCCAGTACTTC	CASSFSSGGHQETQYF
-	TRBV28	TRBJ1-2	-	TGTGCCAGCAGTTTCCCAAGAGCCTATGGCTACACCTTC	CASSFPRAYGYTF
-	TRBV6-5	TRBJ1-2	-	TGTGCCAGCAGGATACAGGGACACTATGGCTACACCTTC	CASRIQGHYGYTF
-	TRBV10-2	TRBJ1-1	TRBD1	TGCGCCAGCAGTGAGTACCGCGGACAGGGCGCCCCGAACACTGAAGCTTTCTTT	CASSEYRGQGAPNTEAFF
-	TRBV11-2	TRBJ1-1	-	TGTGCCAGCAGCCCATGGACGGACATGAACACTGAAGCTTTCTTT	CASSPWTDMNTEAFF
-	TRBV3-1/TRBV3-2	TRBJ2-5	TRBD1	TGTGCCAGCAGCCAGGGACAGTATGGGTACTTC	CASSQGQYGYF
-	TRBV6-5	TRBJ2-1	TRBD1	TGTGCCAGCAGATTACAGGGGTCGCTGAATGAGCAGTTCTTC	CASRLQGSLNEQFF
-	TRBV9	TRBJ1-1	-	TGTGCCAGCAGCGTAGTAGCAGGCAAGAACACTGAAGCTTTCTTT	CASSVVAGKNTEAFF
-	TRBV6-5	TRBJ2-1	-	TGTGCCAGCAGTAGGCCCAAAAGCTCCTACAATGAGCAGTTCTTC	CASSRPKSSYNEQFF
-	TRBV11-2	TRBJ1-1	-	TGTGCCAGCAGCCGTGAAAGGGGAACTGAAGCTTTCTTT	CASSRERGTEAFF
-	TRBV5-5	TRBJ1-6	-	TGTGCCAGCAGTCGGGGTCCCAGGGACGGTCATAATTCACCCCTCCACTTT	CASSRGPRDGHNSPLHF
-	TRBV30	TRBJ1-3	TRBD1	TGTGCCTGGTGGACAGGTAGCTCTGGAAACACCATATATTTT	CAWWTGSSGNTIYF
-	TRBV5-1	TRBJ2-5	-	TGCGCCAGCAGCTTGGCCAGTCGGGCCAGGGTGGCCCAAGAGACCCAGTACTTC	CASSLASRARVAQETQYF